The following is a T cell receptor (beta chain) sequence with its context. What it binds is not known. These data belong to a study of cytomegalovirus exposure and HLA in healthy donors. Findings and limits, study-wide: Available immune exposure information was restricted to CMV serostatus only.

PCR employed 60 Vbeta and 13 Jbeta primers. The table came from immunoSEQ multiplex PCR; TCRdb's copy has only in-frame clones and leaves some out. This sample has about 110,000 clones; 55% to 65% occur once, and the top ten carry over 2%. The sample comprised PBMCs. The sequence derives from a woman in her thirties in good health and CMV-seronegative.

CDR3 coding DNA: TGTGCCAGCAGTTCAGCAGGCTATAATTCACCCCTCCACTTT. Translating gives CASSSAGYNSPLHF. This chain connects TRBV27 to TRBJ1-6; D unclear. The V and J ends lost 4 bases and 3 bases respectively, with 7 bases between them. The germline V gene has CDR1 MNHEY and CDR2 SMNVEV (reference sequence). The CDR3 runs 14 residues.